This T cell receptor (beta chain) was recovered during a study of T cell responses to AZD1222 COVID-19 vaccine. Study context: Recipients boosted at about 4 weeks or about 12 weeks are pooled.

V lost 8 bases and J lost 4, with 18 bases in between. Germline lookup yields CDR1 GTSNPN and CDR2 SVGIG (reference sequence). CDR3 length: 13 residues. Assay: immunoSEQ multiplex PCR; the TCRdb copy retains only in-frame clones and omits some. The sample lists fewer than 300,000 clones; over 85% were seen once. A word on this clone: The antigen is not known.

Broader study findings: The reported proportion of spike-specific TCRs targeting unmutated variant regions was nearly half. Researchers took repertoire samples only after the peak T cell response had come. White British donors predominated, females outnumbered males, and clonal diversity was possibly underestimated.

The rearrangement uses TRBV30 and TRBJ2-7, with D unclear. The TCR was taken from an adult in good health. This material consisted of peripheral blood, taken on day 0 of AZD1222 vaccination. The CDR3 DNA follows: TGTGCCCGAACCGAGGACCACGGGTACGAGCAGTACTTC. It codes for CARTEDHGYEQYF.